In this sample, the clone carrying this T cell receptor beta chain turned up many times. A much larger clone lies a single base off, so this may be a read error. TCRdb analysed the PCR reads with MiXCR anew, one entry per CDR3 protein. Among about 10,000 distinct CDR3 sequences listed, less than 65% were seen once. This record belongs to a study of tumor-infiltrating lymphocytes in oesophageal squamous cell carcinoma. The junction had 11 bases not matched to a gene; V was cut back by 2 bases and J by 7 bases. Germline CDR1 reads MNHNY; CDR2 reads SVGAGI (reference sequence). The length of the CDR3 is 15 residues.

The sequence derives from a male donor with esophageal squamous cell carcinoma. The chain joins TRBV6-6 to TRBJ2-7; TRBD2 matches 7 bases. Sequences were obtained from esophageal tumor tissue. The CDR3 loop reads CASSYARDYNNEQYF. The CDR3 bases are TGTGCCAGCAGTTACGCCAGGGACTACAACAATGAGCAGTACTTC.